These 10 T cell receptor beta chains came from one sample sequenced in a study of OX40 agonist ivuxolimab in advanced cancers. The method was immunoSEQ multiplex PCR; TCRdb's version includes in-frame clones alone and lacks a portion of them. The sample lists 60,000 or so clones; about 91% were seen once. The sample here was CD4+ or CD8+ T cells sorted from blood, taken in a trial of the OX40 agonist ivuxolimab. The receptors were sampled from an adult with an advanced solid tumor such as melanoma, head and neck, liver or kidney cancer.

The CDR3 region has the DNA TGTGCCAGCAGCTTGGGCGACAGGGACCCAGATACGCAGTATTTT. Translation: CASSLGDRDPDTQYF. V gene TRBV7-2 combines with J gene TRBJ2-3; 7 bases line up with TRBD1. V lost 3 bases and J lost 4; bases outside the gene matches: 7. Germline V gene sequence: CDR1 SGHTA, CDR2 FQGNSA. The CDR3 runs 15 residues. Full variable domain (missing parts from reference TRBV7-2 and TRBJ2-3): GAGVSQSPSNKVTEKGKDVELRCDPISGHTALYWYRQSLGQGLEFLIYFQGNSAPDKSGLPSDRFSAERTGGSVSTLTIQRTQQEDSAVYLCASSLGDRDPDTQYFGPGTRLTVL.

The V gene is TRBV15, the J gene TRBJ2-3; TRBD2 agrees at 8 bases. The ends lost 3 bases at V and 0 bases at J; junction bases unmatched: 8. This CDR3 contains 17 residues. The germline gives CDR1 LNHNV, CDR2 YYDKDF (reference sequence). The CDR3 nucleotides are TGTGCCACCAGCAGCATCCTAGCGGGCCCTAGCACAGATACGCAGTATTTT. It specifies CATSSILAGPSTDTQYF.

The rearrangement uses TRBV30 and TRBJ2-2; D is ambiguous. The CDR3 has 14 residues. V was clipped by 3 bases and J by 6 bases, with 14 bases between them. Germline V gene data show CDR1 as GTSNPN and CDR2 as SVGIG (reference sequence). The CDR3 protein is CAWRPDRPPGELFF. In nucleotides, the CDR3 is TGTGCCTGGAGACCCGATCGGCCCCCCGGGGAGCTGTTTTTT. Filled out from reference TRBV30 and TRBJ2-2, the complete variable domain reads SQTIHQWPATLVQPVGSPLSLECTVEGTSNPNLYWYRQAAGRGLQLLFYSVGIGQISSEVPQNLSASRPQDRQFILSSKKLLLSDSGFYLCAWRPDRPPGELFFGEGSRLTVL.

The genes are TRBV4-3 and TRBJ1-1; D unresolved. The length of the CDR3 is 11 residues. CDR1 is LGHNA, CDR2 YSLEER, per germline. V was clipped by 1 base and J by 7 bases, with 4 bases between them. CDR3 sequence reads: CASSQGYEAFF. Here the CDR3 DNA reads TGCGCCAGCAGCCAAGGCTATGAAGCTTTCTTT.

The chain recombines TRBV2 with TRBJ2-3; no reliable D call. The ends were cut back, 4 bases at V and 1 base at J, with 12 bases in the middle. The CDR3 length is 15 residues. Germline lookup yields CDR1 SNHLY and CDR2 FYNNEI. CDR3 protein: CASSGVSWGTDTQYF. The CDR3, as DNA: TGTGCCAGCAGTGGGGTTAGCTGGGGCACAGATACGCAGTATTTT.

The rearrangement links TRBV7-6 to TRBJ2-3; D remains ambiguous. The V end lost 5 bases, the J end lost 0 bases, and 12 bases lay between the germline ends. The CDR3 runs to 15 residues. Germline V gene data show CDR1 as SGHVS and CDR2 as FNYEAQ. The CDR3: CASSPSTSSTDTQYF. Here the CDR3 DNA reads TGTGCCAGCAGCCCGTCGACCAGTAGCACAGATACGCAGTATTTT.

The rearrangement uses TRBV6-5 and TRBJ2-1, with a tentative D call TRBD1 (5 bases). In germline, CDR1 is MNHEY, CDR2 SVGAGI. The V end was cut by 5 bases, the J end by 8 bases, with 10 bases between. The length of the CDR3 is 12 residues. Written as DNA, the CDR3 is TGTGCCAGCAGTCCACCAGGGTATGAGCAGTTCTTC. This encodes CASSPPGYEQFF.

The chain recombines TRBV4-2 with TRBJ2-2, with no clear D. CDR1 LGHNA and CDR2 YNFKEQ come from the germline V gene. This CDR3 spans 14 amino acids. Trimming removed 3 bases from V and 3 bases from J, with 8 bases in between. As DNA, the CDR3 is TGTGCCAGCAGCCAGTTACCCTACACCGGGGAGCTGTTTTTT. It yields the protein CASSQLPYTGELFF.

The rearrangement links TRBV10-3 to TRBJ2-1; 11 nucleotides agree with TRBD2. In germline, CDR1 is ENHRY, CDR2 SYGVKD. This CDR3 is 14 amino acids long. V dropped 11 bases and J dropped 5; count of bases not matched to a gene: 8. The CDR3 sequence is CAAGGLAEDNEQFF. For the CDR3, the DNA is TGTGCCGCTGGGGGACTAGCGGAAGACAATGAGCAGTTCTTC.

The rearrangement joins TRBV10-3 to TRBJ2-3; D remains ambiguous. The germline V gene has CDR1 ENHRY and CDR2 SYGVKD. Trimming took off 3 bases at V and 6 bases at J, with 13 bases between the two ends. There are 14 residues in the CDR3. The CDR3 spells CAISEDRPSDTQYF. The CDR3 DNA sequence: TGTGCCATCAGTGAAGACCGGCCGTCGGATACGCAGTATTTT.